This is a list of T cell receptor beta chains from one sample in a study of shared clonotypes between healthy human individuals. Generated by immunoSEQ multiplex PCR, the TCRdb table keeps only in-frame clones and is missing some. The sample records about 510,000 clones, over 75% being singletons. Material: PBMCs. The receptors derive from a woman aged 40 to 49 in good health. Some clones in this sample may be carry-over from other donors' samples. Both conserved end residues are part of each CDR3. The D gene is left open where the match is weak. Only part of the rows carry a size: once, few, many, or a class if the clone is expanded.

>TRBV5-1|TRBJ2-5|NA|NA
CASADRTQETQYF
TGCGCCAGCGCCGACAGGACACAAGAGACCCAGTACTTC
>TRBV2|TRBJ1-1|NA|TRBD1
CASRSPPGQGNTEAFF
TGTGCCAGCAGATCACCCCCGGGACAGGGGAACACTGAAGCTTTCTTT
>TRBV27|TRBJ2-2|few|NA
CASSSTPNTGELFF
TGTGCCAGCAGTTCCACACCCAACACCGGGGAGCTGTTTTTT
>TRBV11-1|TRBJ2-7|NA|TRBD2
CASSRTGTSGFYEQYF
TGTGCCAGCAGCAGAACCGGGACTAGCGGGTTCTACGAGCAGTACTTC
>TRBV2|TRBJ2-1|few|TRBD2
CASSDPGLADNEQFF
TGTGCCAGCAGTGACCCGGGACTAGCCGACAATGAGCAGTTCTTC
>TRBV7-3|TRBJ2-1|many|NA
CASSPLAISYNEQFF
TGTGCCAGCAGTCCTCTAGCGATCTCCTACAATGAGCAGTTCTTC
>TRBV5-3|TRBJ2-7|NA|NA
CARIRKNYEQYF
TGTGCCAGAATAAGGAAAAACTACGAGCAGTACTTC
>TRBV18|TRBJ2-2|NA|NA
CASSPSPANTGELFF
TGTGCCAGCTCACCTTCCCCTGCGAACACCGGGGAGCTGTTTTTT
>TRBV9|TRBJ2-3|NA|NA
CASSVDLDTQYF
TGTGCCAGCAGCGTAGATCTGGATACGCAGTATTTT
>TRBV18|TRBJ2-2|once|TRBD2
CASSQGLADTGELFF
TGTGCCAGCTCCCAGGGACTAGCGGACACCGGGGAGCTGTTTTTT
>TRBV7-9|TRBJ2-5|NA|TRBD2
CASSPTSGSGVGETQYF
TGTGCCAGCAGCCCGACTAGCGGGAGCGGGGTGGGAGAGACCCAGTACTTC
>TRBV30|TRBJ2-5|NA|NA
CAWSVKGTETQYF
TGTGCCTGGAGTGTAAAGGGGACGGAGACCCAGTACTTC
>TRBV9|TRBJ2-7|NA|NA
CASSALTSAAEQYF
TGTGCCAGCAGCGCCCTTACCTCCGCGGCTGAGCAGTACTTC
>TRBV9|TRBJ2-5|NA|TRBD2
CASSLDGTNEETQYF
TGTGCCAGCAGCTTAGACGGGACTAACGAAGAGACCCAGTACTTC
>TRBV10-3|TRBJ2-7|NA|NA
CAISDPEWGMGEQYF
TGTGCCATCAGTGACCCAGAATGGGGGATGGGGGAGCAGTACTTC
>TRBV7-2|TRBJ2-5|many|NA
CASSLDLPPRTQYF
TGTGCCAGCAGCTTAGATCTCCCGCCGAGGACCCAGTACTTC
>TRBV6-1|TRBJ1-5|NA|NA
CASSGGTDSNQPQHF
TGTGCCAGCAGTGGCGGGACGGATAGCAATCAGCCCCAGCATTTT
>TRBV19|TRBJ2-1|NA|TRBD2
CASSGQGGSGSDNEQFF
TGTGCCAGTAGTGGCCAGGGGGGTAGCGGGAGTGACAATGAGCAGTTCTTC
>TRBV2|TRBJ2-1|NA|NA
CASSEGPNNEQFF
TGTGCCAGCAGCGAGGGACCAAACAATGAGCAGTTCTTC
>TRBV5-5|TRBJ2-3|NA|NA
CASSLGSQGGTDTQYF
TGTGCCAGCAGCCTGGGGTCACAGGGAGGGACAGATACGCAGTATTTT
>TRBV28|TRBJ2-7|NA|TRBD1
CAIYRGMYEQYF
TGTGCCATCTACAGGGGGATGTACGAGCAGTACTTC
>TRBV9|TRBJ2-7|once|NA
CASSATGASSYEQYF
TGTGCCAGCAGCGCAACAGGTGCAAGCTCCTACGAGCAGTACTTC
>TRBV6-1|TRBJ2-3|NA|NA
CASTWTVGTDTQYF
TGTGCCAGCACCTGGACAGTGGGCACAGATACGCAGTATTTT
>TRBV30|TRBJ2-7|NA|NA
CAWSMGHYEQYF
TGTGCCTGGAGTATGGGACACTACGAGCAGTACTTC
>TRBV11-3|TRBJ2-1|once|NA
CASSFTGVSEQFF
TGTGCCAGCAGCTTTACGGGTGTGAGTGAGCAGTTCTTC
>TRBV30|TRBJ2-7|NA|NA
CAWSAGLSYEQYF
TGTGCCTGGAGTGCGGGACTGAGTTACGAGCAGTACTTC
>TRBV5-1|TRBJ2-2|few|NA
CASSFDLNTGELFF
TGCGCCAGCAGTTTCGACTTGAACACCGGGGAGCTGTTTTTT
>TRBV25-1|TRBJ2-7|NA|TRBD2
CASSGTSGSSYEQYF
TGTGCCAGCAGTGGAACTAGCGGGAGCTCCTACGAGCAGTACTTC
>TRBV7-2|TRBJ2-7|once|TRBD2
CASSLPGGPYEQYF
TGTGCCAGCAGCTTACCGGGAGGGCCTTACGAGCAGTACTTC
>TRBV5-6|TRBJ1-2|NA|NA
CASSLARGVIAGYTF
TGTGCCAGCAGCTTGGCCCGGGGTGTCATAGCTGGCTACACCTTC
>TRBV7-3|TRBJ2-3|NA|TRBD2
CASSLGLAGGQTQYF
TGTGCCAGCAGCTTGGGACTAGCGGGAGGTCAAACGCAGTATTTT
>TRBV15|TRBJ2-1|NA|TRBD2
CATSSRIAGNNEQFF
TGTGCCACCAGCAGTAGAATAGCGGGTAACAATGAGCAGTTCTTC
>TRBV5-1|TRBJ1-5|NA|TRBD1
CARRDTPGQGAFGKPQHF
TGCGCCCGCCGAGATACCCCGGGACAGGGGGCTTTCGGGAAGCCCCAGCATTTT
>TRBV19|TRBJ1-5|NA|TRBD1
CASRYGTENQPQHF
TGTGCCAGTAGATACGGGACAGAAAATCAGCCCCAGCATTTT
>TRBV11-2|TRBJ2-4|few|TRBD1
CASSFVGGQGSNIQYF
TGTGCCAGCAGCTTTGTGGGAGGACAGGGGTCAAACATTCAGTACTTC
>TRBV5-1|TRBJ1-6|NA|NA
CASSLAGGIGNSPLHF
TGCGCCAGCAGCTTGGCCGGCGGGATTGGAAATTCACCCCTCCACTTT
>TRBV7-2|TRBJ2-3|NA|TRBD2
CASSLVSGTSGYTDTQYF
TGTGCCAGCAGCTTAGTGTCGGGGACTAGCGGGTACACAGATACGCAGTATTTT
>TRBV9|TRBJ2-1|NA|TRBD1
CASSVAGTGWDEQFF
TGTGCCAGCAGCGTAGCGGGGACAGGGTGGGATGAGCAGTTCTTC
>TRBV27|TRBJ2-7|NA|NA
CASSLSSGVQYF
TGTGCCAGCAGTTTATCGAGTGGGGTGCAGTACTTC
>TRBV11-3|TRBJ2-1|few|TRBD2
CASSFPTSGTLKQFF
TGTGCCAGCAGCTTCCCGACTAGCGGGACACTAAAGCAGTTCTTC
>TRBV18|TRBJ2-1|NA|TRBD2
CASSLFRLAGDRWDEQFF
TGTGCCAGCTCATTGTTCCGGCTAGCGGGAGACCGGTGGGATGAGCAGTTCTTC
>TRBV5-5|TRBJ2-3|NA|NA
CASSSTYPSTDTQYF
TGTGCCAGCAGTTCGACCTATCCTAGCACAGATACGCAGTATTTT
>TRBV6-1|TRBJ1-1|few|NA
CASSATEIGTEAFF
TGTGCCAGCAGTGCGACTGAGATCGGCACTGAAGCTTTCTTT
>TRBV28|TRBJ2-5|NA|TRBD2
CASTLWRERWETQYF
TGTGCCAGCACCCTCTGGCGGGAGAGATGGGAGACCCAGTACTTC
>TRBV5-1|TRBJ2-5|NA|TRBD1
CASSFLAGQGAQETQYF
TGCGCCAGCAGCTTCCTAGCGGGACAGGGGGCCCAAGAGACCCAGTACTTC
>TRBV27|TRBJ1-2|few|NA
CASSLDLRGGYTF
TGTGCCAGCAGCTTGGACCTCCGCGGAGGCTACACCTTC
>TRBV2|TRBJ2-1|NA|NA
CASSSGYNEQFF
TGTGCCAGCAGTAGCGGTTACAATGAGCAGTTCTTC
>TRBV15|TRBJ2-1|NA|TRBD1
CATTPDRVGYNEQFF
TGTGCCACCACCCCGGACAGGGTGGGCTACAATGAGCAGTTCTTC
>TRBV7-3|TRBJ2-1|NA|NA
CASSRGGGANNEQFF
TGTGCCAGCAGCCGGGGTGGCGGAGCGAACAATGAGCAGTTCTTC
>TRBV5-6|TRBJ2-1|once|TRBD2
CASSFGLEAHEQFF
TGTGCCAGCAGCTTTGGACTAGAGGCCCATGAGCAGTTCTTC